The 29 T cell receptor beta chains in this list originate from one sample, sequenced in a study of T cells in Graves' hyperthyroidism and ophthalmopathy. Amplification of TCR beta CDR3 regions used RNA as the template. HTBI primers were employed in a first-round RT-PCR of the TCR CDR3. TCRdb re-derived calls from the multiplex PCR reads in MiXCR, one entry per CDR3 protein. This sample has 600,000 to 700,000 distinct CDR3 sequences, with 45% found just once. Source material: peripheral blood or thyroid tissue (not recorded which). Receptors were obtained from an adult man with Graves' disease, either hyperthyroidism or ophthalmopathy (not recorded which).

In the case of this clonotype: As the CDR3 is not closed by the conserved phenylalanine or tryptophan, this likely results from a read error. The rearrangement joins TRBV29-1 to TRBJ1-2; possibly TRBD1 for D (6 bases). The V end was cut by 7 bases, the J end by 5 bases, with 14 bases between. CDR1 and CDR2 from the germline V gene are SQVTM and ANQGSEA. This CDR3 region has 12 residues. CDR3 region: CSGREGGYGYTL. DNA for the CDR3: TGCAGCGGCCGGGAGGGGGGTTATGGCTACACCCTC.

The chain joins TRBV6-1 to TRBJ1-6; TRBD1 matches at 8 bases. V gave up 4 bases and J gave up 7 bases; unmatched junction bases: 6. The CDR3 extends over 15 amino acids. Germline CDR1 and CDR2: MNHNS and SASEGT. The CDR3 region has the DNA TGTGCCAGCAGTGCCGGGACAGGTTGGAATTCACCCCTCCACTTT. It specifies CASSAGTGWNSPLHF.

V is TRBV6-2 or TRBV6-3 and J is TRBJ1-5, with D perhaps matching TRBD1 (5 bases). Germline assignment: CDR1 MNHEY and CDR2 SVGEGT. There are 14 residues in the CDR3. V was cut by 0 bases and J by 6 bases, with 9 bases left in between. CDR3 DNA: TGTGCCAGCAGTTACTCGCAGGGCCGTCAGCCCCAGCATTTT. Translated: CASSYSQGRQPQHF.

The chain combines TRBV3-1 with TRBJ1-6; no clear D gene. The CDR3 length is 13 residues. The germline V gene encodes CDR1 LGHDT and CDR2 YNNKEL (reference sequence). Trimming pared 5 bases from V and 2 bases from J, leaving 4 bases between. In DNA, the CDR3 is TGTGCCAGCAGCGAGACCTATAATTCACCCCTCCACTTT. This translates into CASSETYNSPLHF.

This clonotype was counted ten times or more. For the CDR3, the DNA is TGCAGCGTTGAAGTGGGGCCTGGGGCCAACGTCCTGACTTTC. The encoded protein is CSVEVGPGANVLTF. The rearrangement joins TRBV29-1 to TRBJ2-6; a weak D match, TRBD1 (5 bases). This CDR3 has 14 amino acids. V was clipped by 1 base and J by 2 bases, with 6 bases between them. Germline V CDR1 and CDR2: SQVTM, ANQGSEA.

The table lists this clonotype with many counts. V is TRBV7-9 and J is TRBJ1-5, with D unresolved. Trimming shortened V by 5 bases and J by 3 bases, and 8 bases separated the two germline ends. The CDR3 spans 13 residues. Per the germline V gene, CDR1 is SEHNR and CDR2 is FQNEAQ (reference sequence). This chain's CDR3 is CASSAGYNQPQHF. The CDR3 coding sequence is TGTGCCAGCAGCGCAGGATACAATCAGCCCCAGCATTTT.

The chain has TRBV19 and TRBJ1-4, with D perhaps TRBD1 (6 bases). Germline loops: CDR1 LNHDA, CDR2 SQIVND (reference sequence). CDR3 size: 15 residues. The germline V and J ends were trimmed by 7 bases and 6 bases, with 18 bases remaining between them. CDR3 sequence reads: CASKGPQGRDEKLFF. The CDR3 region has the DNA TGTGCCAGTAAAGGCCCTCAGGGGAGAGATGAAAAACTGTTTTTT.

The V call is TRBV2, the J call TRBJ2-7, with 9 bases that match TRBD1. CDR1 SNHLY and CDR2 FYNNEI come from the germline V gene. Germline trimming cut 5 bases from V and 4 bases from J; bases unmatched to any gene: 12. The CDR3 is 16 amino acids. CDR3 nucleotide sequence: TGTGCCAGCAGTTCCGATCACAGGGGGCGCTTATACGAGCAGTACTTC. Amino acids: CASSSDHRGRLYEQYF.

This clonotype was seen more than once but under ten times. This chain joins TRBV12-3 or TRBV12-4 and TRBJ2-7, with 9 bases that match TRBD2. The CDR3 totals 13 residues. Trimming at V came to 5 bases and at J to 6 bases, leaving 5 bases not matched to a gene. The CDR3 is CASSRVSGSEQYF. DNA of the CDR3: TGTGCCAGCAGTAGAGTTAGCGGGAGCGAGCAGTACTTC.

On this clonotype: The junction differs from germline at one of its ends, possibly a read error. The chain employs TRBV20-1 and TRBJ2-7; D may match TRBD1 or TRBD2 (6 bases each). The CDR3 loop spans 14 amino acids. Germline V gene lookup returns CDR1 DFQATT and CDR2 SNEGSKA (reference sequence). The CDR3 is CSARGRANSYGQYF. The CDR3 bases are TGCAGTGCCCGGGGGCGGGCAAACTCCTACGGGCAGTACTTC.

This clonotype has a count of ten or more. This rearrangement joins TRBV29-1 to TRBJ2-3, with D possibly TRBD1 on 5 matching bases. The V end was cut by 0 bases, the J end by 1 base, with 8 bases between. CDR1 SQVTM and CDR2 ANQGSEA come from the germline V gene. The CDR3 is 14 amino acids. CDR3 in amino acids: CSVEDEQGTDTQYF. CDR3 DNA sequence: TGCAGCGTTGAAGATGAACAGGGCACAGATACGCAGTATTTT.

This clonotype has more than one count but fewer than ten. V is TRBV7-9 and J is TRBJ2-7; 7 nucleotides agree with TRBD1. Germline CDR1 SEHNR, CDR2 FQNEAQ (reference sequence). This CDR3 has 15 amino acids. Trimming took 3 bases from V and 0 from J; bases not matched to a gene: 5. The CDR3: CASSFRDSHSYEQYF. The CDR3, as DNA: TGTGCCAGCAGCTTCCGGGACAGCCACTCCTACGAGCAGTACTTC. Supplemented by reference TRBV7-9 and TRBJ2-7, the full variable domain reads DTGVSQNPRHKITKRGQNVTFRCDPISEHNRLYWYRQTLGQGPEFLTYFQNEAQLEKSRLLSDRFSAERPKGSFSTLEIQRTEQGDSAMYLCASSFRDSHSYEQYFGPGTRLTVT.

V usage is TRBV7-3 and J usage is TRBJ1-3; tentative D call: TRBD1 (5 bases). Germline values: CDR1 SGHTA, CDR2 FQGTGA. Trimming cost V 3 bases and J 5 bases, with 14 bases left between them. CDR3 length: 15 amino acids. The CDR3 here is CASSLLAGQRNTIYF. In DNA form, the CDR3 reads TGTGCCAGCAGCTTGCTCGCGGGGCAGAGAAACACCATATATTTT.

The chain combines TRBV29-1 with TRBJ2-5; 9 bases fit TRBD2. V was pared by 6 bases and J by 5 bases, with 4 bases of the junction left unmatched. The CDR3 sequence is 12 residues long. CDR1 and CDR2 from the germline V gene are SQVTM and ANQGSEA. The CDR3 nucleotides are TGCAGCGTAGCGGGGGGCGGTGAGACCCAGTACTTC. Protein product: CSVAGGGETQYF.

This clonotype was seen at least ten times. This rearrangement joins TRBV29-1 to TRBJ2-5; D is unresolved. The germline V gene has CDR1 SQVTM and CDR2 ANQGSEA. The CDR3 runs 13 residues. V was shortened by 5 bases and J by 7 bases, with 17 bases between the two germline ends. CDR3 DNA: TGCAGCGTTCCCCTGACGCAGTTGGGGACCCAGTACTTC. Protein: CSVPLTQLGTQYF. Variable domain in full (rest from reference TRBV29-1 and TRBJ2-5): SAVISQKPSRDICQRGTSLTIQCQVDSQVTMMFWYRQQPGQSLTLIATANQGSEATYESGFVIDKFPISRPNLTFSTLTVSNMSPEDSSIYLCSVPLTQLGTQYFGPGTRLLVL.

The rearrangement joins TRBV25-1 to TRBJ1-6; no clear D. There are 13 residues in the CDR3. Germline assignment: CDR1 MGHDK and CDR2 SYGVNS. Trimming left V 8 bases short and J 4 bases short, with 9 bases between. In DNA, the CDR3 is TGTGCCAGCCGACTCGGGTATAATTCACCCCTCCACTTT. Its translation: CASRLGYNSPLHF.

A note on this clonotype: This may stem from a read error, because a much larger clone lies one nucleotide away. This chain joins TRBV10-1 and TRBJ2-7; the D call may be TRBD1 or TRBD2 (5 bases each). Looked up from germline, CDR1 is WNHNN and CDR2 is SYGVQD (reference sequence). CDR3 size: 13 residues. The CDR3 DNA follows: TGTGCCACCTGGGGGACGCCTGCACTGGAGCAGTACTTC. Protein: CATWGTPALEQYF.

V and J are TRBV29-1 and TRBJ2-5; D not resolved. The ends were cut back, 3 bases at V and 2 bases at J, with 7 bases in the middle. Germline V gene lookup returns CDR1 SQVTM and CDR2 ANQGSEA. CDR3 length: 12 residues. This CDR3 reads CSVDYFQETQYF. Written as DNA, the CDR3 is TGCAGCGTTGATTACTTTCAAGAGACCCAGTACTTC.

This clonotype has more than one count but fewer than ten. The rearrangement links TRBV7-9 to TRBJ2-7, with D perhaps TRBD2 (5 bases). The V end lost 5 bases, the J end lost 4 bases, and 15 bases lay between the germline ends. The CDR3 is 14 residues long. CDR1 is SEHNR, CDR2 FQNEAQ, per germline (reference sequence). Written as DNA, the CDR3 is TGTGCCAGCAGCCAAAGCGGAACGAATTACGAGCAGTACTTC. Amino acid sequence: CASSQSGTNYEQYF.

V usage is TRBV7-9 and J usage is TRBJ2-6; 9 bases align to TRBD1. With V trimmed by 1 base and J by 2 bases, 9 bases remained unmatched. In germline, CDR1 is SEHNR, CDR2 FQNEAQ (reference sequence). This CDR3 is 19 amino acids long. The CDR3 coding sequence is TGTGCCAGCAGCTTAGGCCCGGGACAGGGAGAAACTGGGGCCAACGTCCTGACTTTC. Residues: CASSLGPGQGETGANVLTF. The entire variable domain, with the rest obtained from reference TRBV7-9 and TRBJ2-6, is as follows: DTGVSQNPRHKITKRGQNVTFRCDPISEHNRLYWYRQTLGQGPEFLTYFQNEAQLEKSRLLSDRFSAERPKGSFSTLEIQRTEQGDSAMYLCASSLGPGQGETGANVLTFGAGSRLTVL.

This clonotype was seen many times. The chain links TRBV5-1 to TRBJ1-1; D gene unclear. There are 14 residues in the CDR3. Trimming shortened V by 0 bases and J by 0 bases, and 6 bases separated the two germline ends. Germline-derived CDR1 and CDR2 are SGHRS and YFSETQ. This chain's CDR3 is CASSLVPLNTEAFF. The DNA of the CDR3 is TGCGCCAGCAGCTTGGTCCCATTGAACACTGAAGCTTTCTTT.

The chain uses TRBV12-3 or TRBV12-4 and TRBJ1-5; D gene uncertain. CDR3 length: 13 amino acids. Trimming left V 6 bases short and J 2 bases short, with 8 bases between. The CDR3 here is CASSRNRNQPQHF. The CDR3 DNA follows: TGTGCCAGCAGCCGGAATCGCAATCAGCCCCAGCATTTT.

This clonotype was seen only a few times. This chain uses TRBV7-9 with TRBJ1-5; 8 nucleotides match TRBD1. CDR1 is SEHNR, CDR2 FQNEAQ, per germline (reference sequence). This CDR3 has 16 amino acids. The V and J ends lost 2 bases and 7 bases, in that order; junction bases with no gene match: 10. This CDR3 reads CASSLSSGGGEQPQHF. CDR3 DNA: TGTGCCAGCAGCTTATCGTCAGGGGGCGGGGAACAGCCCCAGCATTTT. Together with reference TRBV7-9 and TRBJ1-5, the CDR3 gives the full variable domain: DTGVSQNPRHKITKRGQNVTFRCDPISEHNRLYWYRQTLGQGPEFLTYFQNEAQLEKSRLLSDRFSAERPKGSFSTLEIQRTEQGDSAMYLCASSLSSGGGEQPQHFGDGTRLSIL.

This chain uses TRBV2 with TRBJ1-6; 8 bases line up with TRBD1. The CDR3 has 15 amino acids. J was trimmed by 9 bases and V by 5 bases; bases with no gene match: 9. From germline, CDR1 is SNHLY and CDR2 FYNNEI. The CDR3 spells CASSYSQGGGSPLHF. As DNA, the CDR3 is TGTGCCAGCAGTTACTCACAGGGGGGAGGTTCACCCCTCCACTTT.

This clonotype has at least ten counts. Here the CDR3 reads CASSEDGAGQYF. In DNA, the CDR3 is TGTGCCAGCAGTGAAGATGGGGCAGGGCAGTACTTC. The V gene is TRBV6-1, the J gene TRBJ2-5; D is perhaps TRBD1 (5 bases). Germline assignment: CDR1 MNHNS and CDR2 SASEGT. The CDR3 spans 12 residues. V was pared by 1 base and J by 11 bases, with 11 bases between.

The CDR3 protein is CSARDSASGGAYEQYF. CDR3 coding DNA: TGCAGTGCTAGAGATTCCGCTAGCGGGGGGGCCTACGAGCAGTACTTC. This chain connects TRBV20-1 to TRBJ2-7; 12 nucleotides agree with TRBD2. CDR1 DFQATT and CDR2 SNEGSKA come from the germline V gene (reference sequence). This CDR3 has 16 residues. Trimming at V came to 0 bases and at J to 2 bases, leaving 5 bases not matched to a gene.

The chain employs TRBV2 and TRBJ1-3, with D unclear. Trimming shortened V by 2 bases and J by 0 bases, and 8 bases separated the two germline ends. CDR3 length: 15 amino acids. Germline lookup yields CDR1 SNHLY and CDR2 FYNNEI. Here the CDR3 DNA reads TGTGCCAGCAGTGAACACCTGAGCTCTGGAAACACCATATATTTT. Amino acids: CASSEHLSSGNTIYF. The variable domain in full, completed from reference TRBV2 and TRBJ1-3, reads EPEVTQTPSHQVTQMGQEVILRCVPISNHLYFYWYRQILGQKVEFLVSFYNNEISEKSEIFDDQFSVERPDGSNFTLKIRSTKLEDSAMYFCASSEHLSSGNTIYFGEGSWLTVV.

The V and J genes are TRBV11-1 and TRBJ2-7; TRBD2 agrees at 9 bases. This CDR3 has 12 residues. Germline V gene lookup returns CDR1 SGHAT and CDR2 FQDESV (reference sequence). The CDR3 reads CASRLAGNEQYF. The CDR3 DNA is TGTGCTAGTAGGCTAGCGGGGAACGAGCAGTACTTC.

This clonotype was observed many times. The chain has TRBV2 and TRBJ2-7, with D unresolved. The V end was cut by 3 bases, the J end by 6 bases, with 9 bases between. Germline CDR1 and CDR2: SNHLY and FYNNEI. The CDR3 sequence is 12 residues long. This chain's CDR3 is CASSDIVIEQYF. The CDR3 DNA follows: TGTGCCAGCAGTGATATCGTGATCGAGCAGTACTTC.